This TCR beta chain was found in a study of blood T cell repertoires in COVID-19. Across the whole study: The United States, Italy and Spain supplied acute and convalescent COVID-19 samples.

Germline V gene sequence: CDR1 SGHNT, CDR2 YYREEE (reference sequence). The CDR3 has 14 amino acids. The V end was cut by 1 base, the J end by 2 bases, with 10 bases between. Profiled with immunoSEQ multiplex PCR; TCRdb holds only in-frame clones, not every one. The sample carries approximately 480,000 clones, 75% to 90% recorded once. This sequence originates from a man aged 18 to 30 with COVID-19, enrolled during active disease. The chain employs TRBV5-4 and TRBJ2-7; the D is unclear. Sequencing was carried out using peripheral blood. CDR3 sequence: CASSLTEPAYEQYF. The CDR3 nucleotides read TGTGCCAGCAGCTTGACAGAGCCGGCCTACGAGCAGTACTTC.